This TCR beta chain was retrieved from a study of neoadjuvant nivolumab and ipilimumab in lung cancer. Findings and caveats of the study: Blood richness before therapy tracked richness in tumors resected after neoadjuvant therapy.

The table came from immunoSEQ multiplex PCR; TCRdb's copy has only in-frame clones and leaves some out. The sample lists fewer than 35,000 clones, approximately 90% occurring once. From germline, CDR1 is MNHNS and CDR2 SASEGT. Trimming cost V 5 bases and J 0 bases, with 11 bases left between them. There are 14 residues in the CDR3. In the case of this clone: Its antigen is as yet unknown.

The source was peripheral blood, collected after neoadjuvant nivolumab, alone or with ipilimumab, at or shortly before surgery. The chain carries TRBV6-1 and TRBJ2-7; maybe TRBD1 (6 bases). The receptor was derived from an adult with non-small cell lung cancer. The DNA for the CDR3 is TGTGCCAGCAGTCGACAGGTCAGCTCCTACGAGCAGTACTTC. As protein: CASSRQVSSYEQYF.